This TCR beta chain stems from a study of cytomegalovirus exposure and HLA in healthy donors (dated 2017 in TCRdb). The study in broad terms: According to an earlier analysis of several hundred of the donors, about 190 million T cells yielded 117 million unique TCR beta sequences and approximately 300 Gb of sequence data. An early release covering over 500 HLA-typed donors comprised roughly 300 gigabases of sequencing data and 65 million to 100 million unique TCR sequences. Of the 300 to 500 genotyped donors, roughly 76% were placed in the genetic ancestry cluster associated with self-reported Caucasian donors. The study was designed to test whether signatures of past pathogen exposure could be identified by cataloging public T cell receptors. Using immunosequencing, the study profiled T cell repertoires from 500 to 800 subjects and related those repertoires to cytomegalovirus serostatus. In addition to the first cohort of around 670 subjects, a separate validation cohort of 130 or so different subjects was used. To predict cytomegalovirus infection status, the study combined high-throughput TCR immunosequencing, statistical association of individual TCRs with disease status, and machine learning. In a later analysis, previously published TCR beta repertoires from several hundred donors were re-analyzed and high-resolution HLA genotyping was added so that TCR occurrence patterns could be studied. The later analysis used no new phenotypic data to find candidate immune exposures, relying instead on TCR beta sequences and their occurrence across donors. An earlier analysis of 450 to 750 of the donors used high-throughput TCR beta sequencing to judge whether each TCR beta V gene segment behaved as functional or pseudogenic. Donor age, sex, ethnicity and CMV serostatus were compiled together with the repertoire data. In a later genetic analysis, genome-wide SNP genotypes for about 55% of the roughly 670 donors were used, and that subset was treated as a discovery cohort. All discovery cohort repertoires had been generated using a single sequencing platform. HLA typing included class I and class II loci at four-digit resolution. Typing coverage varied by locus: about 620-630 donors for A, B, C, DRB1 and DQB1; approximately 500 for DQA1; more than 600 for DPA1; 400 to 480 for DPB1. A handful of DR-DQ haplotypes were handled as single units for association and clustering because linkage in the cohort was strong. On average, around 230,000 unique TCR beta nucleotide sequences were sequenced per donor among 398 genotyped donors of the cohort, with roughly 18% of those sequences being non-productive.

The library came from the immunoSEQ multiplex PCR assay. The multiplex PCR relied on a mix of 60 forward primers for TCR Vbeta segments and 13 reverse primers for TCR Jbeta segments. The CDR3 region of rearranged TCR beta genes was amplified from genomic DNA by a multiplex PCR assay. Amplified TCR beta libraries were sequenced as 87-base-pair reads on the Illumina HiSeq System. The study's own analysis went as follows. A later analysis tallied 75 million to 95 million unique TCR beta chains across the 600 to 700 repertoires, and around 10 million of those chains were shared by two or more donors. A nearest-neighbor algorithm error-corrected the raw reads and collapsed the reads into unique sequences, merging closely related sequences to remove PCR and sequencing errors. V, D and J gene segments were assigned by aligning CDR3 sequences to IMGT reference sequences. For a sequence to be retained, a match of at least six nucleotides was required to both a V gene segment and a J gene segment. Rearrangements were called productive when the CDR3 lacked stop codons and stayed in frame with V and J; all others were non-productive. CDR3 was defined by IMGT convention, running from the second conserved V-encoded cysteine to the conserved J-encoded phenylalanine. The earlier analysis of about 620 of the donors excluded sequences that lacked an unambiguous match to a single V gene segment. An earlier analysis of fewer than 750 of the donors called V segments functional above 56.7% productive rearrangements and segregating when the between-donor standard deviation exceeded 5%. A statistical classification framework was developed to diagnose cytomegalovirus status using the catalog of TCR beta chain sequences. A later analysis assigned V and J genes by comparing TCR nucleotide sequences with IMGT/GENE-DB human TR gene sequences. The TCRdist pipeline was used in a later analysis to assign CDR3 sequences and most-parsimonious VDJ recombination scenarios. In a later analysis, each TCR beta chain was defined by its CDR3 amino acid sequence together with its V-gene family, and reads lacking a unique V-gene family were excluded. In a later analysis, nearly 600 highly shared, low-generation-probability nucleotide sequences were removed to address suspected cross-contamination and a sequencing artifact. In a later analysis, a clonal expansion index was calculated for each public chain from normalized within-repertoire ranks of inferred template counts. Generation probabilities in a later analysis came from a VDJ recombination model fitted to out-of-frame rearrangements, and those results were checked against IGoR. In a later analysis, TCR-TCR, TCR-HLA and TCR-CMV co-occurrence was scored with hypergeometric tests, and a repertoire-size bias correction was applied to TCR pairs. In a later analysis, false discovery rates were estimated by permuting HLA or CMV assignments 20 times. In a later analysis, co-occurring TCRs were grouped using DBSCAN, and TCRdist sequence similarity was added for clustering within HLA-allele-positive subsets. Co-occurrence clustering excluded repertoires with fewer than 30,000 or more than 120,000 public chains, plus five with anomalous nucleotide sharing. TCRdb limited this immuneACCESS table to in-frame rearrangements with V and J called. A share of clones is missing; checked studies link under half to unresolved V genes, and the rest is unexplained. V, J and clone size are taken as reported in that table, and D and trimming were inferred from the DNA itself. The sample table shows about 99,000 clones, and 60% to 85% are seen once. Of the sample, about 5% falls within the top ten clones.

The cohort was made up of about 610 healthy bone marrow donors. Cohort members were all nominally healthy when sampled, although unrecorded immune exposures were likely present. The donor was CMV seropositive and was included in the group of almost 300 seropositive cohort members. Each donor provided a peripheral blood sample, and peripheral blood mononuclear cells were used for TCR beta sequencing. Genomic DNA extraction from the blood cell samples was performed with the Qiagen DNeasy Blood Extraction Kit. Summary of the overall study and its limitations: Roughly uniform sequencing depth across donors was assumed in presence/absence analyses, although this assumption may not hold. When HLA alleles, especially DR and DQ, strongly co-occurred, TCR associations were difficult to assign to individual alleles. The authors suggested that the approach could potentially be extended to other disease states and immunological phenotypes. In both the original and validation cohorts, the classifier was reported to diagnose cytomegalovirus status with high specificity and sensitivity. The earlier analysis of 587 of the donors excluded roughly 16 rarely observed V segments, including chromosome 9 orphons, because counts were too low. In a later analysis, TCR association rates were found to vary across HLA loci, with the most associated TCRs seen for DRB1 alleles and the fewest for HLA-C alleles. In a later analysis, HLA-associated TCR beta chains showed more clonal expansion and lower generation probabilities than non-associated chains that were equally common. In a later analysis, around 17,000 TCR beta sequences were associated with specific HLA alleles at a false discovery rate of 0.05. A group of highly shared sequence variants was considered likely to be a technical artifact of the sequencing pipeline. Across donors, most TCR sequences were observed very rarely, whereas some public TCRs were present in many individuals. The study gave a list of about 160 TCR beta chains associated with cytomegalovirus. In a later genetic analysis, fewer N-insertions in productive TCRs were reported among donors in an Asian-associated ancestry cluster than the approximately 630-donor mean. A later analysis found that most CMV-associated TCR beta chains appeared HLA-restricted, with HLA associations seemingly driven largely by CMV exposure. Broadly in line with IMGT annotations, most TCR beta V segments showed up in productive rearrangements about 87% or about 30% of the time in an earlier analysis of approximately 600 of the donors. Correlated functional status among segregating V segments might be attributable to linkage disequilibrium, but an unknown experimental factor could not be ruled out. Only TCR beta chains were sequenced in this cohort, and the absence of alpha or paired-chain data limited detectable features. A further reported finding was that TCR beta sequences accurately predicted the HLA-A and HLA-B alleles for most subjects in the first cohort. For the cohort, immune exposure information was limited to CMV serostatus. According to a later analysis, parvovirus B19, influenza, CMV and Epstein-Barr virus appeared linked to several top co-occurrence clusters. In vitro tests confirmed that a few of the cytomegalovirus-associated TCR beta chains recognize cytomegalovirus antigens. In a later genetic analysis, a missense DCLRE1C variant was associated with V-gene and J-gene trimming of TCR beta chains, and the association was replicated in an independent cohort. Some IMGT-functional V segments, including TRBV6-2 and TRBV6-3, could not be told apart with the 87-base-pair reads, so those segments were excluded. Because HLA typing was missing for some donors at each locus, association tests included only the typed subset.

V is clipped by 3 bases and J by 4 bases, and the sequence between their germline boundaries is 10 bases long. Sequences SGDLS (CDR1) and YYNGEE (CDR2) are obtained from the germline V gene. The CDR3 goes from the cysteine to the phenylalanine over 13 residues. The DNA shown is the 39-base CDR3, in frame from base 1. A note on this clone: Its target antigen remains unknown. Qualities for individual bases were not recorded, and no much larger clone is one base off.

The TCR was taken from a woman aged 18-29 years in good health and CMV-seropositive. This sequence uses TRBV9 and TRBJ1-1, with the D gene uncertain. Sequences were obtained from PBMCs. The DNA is TGTGCCAGCAGCGGCGGTTTAGGCACTGAAGCTTTCTTT. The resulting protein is CASSGGLGTEAFF.